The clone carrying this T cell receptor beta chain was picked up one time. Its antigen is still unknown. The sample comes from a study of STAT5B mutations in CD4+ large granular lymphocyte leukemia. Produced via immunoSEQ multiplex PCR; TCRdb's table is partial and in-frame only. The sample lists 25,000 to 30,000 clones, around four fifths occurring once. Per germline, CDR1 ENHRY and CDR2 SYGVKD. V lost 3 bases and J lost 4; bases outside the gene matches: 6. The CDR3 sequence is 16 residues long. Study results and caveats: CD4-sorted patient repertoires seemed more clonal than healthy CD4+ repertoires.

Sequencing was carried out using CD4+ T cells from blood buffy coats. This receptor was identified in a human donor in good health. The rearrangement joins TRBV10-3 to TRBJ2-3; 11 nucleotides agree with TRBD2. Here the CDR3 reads CAISDLSGGAADTQYF. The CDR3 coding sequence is TGTGCCATCAGTGACCTTAGCGGGGGGGCGGCAGATACGCAGTATTTT.